This TCR beta chain stems from a study of neoadjuvant anti-PD-1 for oral cavity cancer. The CDR3 spans 14 residues. V lost 5 bases to trimming and J lost 4 bases; unmatched junction nucleotides: 5. In germline, CDR1 is SGHAT, CDR2 FQNNGV. This clone has more than one count but fewer than ten. Patients had newly diagnosed, untreated stage II-IVA oral cavity squamous cell carcinoma. Measured with immunoSEQ multiplex PCR; TCRdb has only the in-frame clones, and not every one. The repertoire consists of thousands of clones, with nearly 45% occurring once and the leading ten covering more than 25%. The source of this sequence is a person between 40 and 80 years old with oral cavity squamous cell carcinoma. The specimen comprised tumor tissue, sampled before nivolumab (anti-PD-1) treatment. The chain joins TRBV11-2 to TRBJ2-5; TRBD2 aligns across 9 bases. The chain's CDR3 is CASSANSGGETQYF. CDR3 DNA sequence: TGTGCCAGCAGCGCTAATAGCGGGGGAGAGACCCAGTACTTC.